At least ten counts were recorded for the clone carrying this T cell receptor (beta chain). Its target is not known. The data are from a study of regulatory T cells in long-lasting Graves disease. Study-wide results and limits: Possibly, too few samples lowered accuracy. Fewer public clonotypes were shared by new patients (roughly 970) than by persistent patients (2,741).

J was trimmed by 0 bases and V by 3 bases; bases with no gene match: 7. CDR3 size: 16 residues. Germline CDR1 and CDR2: SGHVS and FNYEAQ. The time point was: newly diagnosed GD, antithyroid drugs for less than 3 months. Construction of the TCR library relied on RNA isolated from PBMCs. Both iRepertoire HTBI primers and Arm-PCR of CDR3 regions were used to build the TCR beta libraries. TCRdb re-derived calls from the multiplex PCR reads in MiXCR, one entry per CDR3 protein. Altogether approximately 400,000 distinct CDR3 sequences are present, roughly a sixth being singletons, with the ten largest covering about 20%.

The TCR originated in a female donor with Graves disease. This material consisted of peripheral blood mononuclear cells (PBMCs), taken at new diagnosis, from a patient treated with antithyroid drugs. The chain carries TRBV7-6 and TRBJ2-7, with 8 positions matching TRBD2. The chain's CDR3 is CASSLMPSGFSYEQYF. In DNA, the CDR3 is TGTGCCAGCAGCTTGATGCCTAGCGGGTTCTCCTACGAGCAGTACTTC.